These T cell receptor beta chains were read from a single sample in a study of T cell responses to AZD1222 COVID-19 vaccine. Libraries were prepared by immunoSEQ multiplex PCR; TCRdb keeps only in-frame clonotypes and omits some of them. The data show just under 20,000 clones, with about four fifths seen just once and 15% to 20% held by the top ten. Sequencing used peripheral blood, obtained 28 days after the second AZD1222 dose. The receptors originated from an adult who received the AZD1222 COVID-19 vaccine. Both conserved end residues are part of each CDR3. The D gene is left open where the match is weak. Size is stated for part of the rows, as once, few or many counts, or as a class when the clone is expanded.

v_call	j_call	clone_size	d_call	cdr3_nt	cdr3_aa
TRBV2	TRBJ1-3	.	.	TGTGCCAGCAGTACTGGCTCCTCTGGAAACACCATATATTTT	CASSTGSSGNTIYF
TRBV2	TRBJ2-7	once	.	TGTGCCAGCAGTGTAGGACCCTACGAGCAGTACTTC	CASSVGPYEQYF
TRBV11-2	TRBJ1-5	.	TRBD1	TGTGCCAGCAGCCAGGGACAGCAGCCCCAGCATTTT	CASSQGQQPQHF
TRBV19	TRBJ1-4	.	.	TGTGCCAGTAGTATAGGAAAGGGGACAACTAATGAAAAACTGTTTTTT	CASSIGKGTTNEKLFF
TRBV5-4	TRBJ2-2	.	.	TGTGCCAGCAGCTTGACGAGCACCGGGGAGCTGTTTTTT	CASSLTSTGELFF
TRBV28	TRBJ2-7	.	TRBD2	TGTGCCAGCAGTTTAATCGGGACTAGCTGGTCCTACGAGCAGTACTTC	CASSLIGTSWSYEQYF
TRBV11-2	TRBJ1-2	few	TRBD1	TGTGCCAGCAGCTCTATACAGGGGGCACGCTATGGCTACACCTTC	CASSSIQGARYGYTF
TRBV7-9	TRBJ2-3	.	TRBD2	TGTGCCAGCAGCTTCGGTCGTGGCGGGGGGGGCACAGATACGCAGTATTTT	CASSFGRGGGGTDTQYF
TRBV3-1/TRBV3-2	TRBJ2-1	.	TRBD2	TGTGCCAGCAGCCCACGGACTAGCGAATACAATGAGCAGTTCTTC	CASSPRTSEYNEQFF
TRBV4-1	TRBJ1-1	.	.	TGCGCCAGCAGCCAAGAATGGGGAGAGAACACTGAAGCTTTCTTT	CASSQEWGENTEAFF
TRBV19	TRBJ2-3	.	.	TGTGCCAGTAGTAACGGCGTTTTAGGCACAGATACGCAGTATTTT	CASSNGVLGTDTQYF
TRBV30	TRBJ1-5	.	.	TGTGCCTGGAGCTCGGAAAGAGATAGCAATCAGCCCCAGCATTTT	CAWSSERDSNQPQHF
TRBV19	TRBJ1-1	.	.	TGTGCCAGTCGCGGGGGCAGGTCCCGGGGTGGCACTGAAGCTTTCTTT	CASRGGRSRGGTEAFF
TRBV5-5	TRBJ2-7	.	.	TGTGCCAGCAGCTTGATACCTAGACAGGAGCCGTACGAGCAGTACTTC	CASSLIPRQEPYEQYF
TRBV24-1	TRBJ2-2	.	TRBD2	TGTGCCACCAGTGATTTGCGAGCGGGAGCTTCCGGGGAGCTGTTTTTT	CATSDLRAGASGELFF
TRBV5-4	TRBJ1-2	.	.	TGTGCCAGCAGCCGGGACGGCTATGGCTACACCTTC	CASSRDGYGYTF
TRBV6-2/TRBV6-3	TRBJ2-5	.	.	TGTGCCAGCAGTTACGGGTTCCAAGAGACCCAGTACTTC	CASSYGFQETQYF
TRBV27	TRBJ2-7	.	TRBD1	TGTGCCAGCAGTTTGTCCCGTCGGACAGGGATTCTCAGGGTCTACGAGCAGTACTTC	CASSLSRRTGILRVYEQYF
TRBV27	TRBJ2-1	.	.	TGTGCCAGCAGTCCTGCCCGCAGGGGGGGCAATGAGCAGTTCTTC	CASSPARRGGNEQFF
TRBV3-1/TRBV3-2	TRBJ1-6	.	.	TGTGCCAGCAGCCCCACAGCCAGCTCCTATAATTCACCCCTCCACTTT	CASSPTASSYNSPLHF
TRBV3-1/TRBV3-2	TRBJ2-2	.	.	TGTGCCAGCAGCTCTCGGGTACCTACCCCGAACACCGGGGAGCTGTTTTTT	CASSSRVPTPNTGELFF
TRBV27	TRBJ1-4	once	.	TGTGCCAGTTCGAAGGGCCGCTGGGAAAAACTGTTTTTT	CASSKGRWEKLFF
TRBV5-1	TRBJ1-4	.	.	TGCGCCAGCAGCTTGGTCCCCAATGAAAAACTGTTTTTT	CASSLVPNEKLFF
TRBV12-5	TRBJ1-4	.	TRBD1	TGTGCTAGTGGTTTCCGGGGGTCGACAGGGGGTTTCTTAATGGAAAAACTGTTTTTT	CASGFRGSTGGFLMEKLFF
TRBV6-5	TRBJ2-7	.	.	TGTGCCAGCAGTTACGAAAGCAGGAACTACGAGCAGTACTTC	CASSYESRNYEQYF
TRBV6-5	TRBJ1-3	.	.	TGTGCCAGCAGCCAGGCTGCCGTATATTTT	CASSQAAVYF
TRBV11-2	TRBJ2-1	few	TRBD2	TGTGCCAGCAGCTTAGGGGGAGGGGCCTACAATGAGCAGTTCTTC	CASSLGGGAYNEQFF
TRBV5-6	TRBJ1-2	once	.	TGTGCCAGCAGCTTGGAGAGCACCCGAATAAACTATGGCTACACCTTC	CASSLESTRINYGYTF
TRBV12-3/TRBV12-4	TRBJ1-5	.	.	TGTGCCAGCAGTTTAAACAGGGATCAGCCCCAGCATTTT	CASSLNRDQPQHF